The present T cell receptor beta chain was sequenced within a study of cytomegalovirus exposure and HLA in healthy donors. The wider study: Early released data had approximately 86 million unique TCRs, all coming from HLA-typed donors.

Study-level points and caveats: V- and J-gene trimming in TCR beta was tied to a missense DCLRE1C variant by an analysis performed later. The authors enumerated 180 or so TCR beta chains as linked to cytomegalovirus.

Primers: 60 Vbeta forward and 13 Jbeta reverse. Using immunoSEQ multiplex PCR, the repertoire was profiled, and TCRdb retains in-frame clones only, with some absent. The table records 130,000 to 150,000 clones, roughly 80% of them present only once. V dropped 3 bases and J dropped 2; count of bases not matched to a gene: 7. Looked up from germline, CDR1 is MGHDK and CDR2 is SYGVNS. The CDR3 spans 16 residues. As regards this clone: As yet, its antigen is unknown.

This rearrangement joins TRBV25-1 to TRBJ2-7; TRBD1 matches 10 bases. The receptor comes from a woman in her forties or fifties in good health and CMV-seronegative. The sample was PBMCs. CDR3 loop: CASSEAGTGAPYEQYF. CDR3 DNA sequence: TGTGCCAGCAGTGAGGCCGGGACAGGGGCCCCCTACGAGCAGTACTTC.